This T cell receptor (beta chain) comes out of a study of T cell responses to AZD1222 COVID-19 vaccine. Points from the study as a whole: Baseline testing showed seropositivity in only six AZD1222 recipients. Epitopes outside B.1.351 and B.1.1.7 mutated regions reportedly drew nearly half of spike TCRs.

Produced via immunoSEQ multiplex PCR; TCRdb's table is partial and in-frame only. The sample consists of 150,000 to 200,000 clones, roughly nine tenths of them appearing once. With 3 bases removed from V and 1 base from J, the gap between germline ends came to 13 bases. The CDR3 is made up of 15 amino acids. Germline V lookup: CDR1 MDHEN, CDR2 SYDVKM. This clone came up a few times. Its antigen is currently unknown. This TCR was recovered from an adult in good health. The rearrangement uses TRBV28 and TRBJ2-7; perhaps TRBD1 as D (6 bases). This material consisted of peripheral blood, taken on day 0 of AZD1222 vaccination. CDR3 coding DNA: TGTGCCAGCAGTTTGATAGGGGGAAGTTCCTACGAGCAGTACTTC. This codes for CASSLIGGSSYEQYF.